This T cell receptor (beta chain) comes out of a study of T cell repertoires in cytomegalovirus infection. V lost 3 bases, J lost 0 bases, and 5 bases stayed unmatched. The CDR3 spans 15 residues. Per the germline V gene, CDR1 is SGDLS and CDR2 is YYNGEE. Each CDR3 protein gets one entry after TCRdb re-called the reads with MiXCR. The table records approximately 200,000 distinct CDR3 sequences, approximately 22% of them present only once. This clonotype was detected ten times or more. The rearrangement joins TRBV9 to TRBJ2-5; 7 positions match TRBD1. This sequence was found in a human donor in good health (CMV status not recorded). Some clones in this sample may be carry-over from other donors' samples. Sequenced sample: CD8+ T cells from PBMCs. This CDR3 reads CASSDQTGYQETQYF. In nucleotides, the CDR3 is TGTGCCAGCAGCGACCAGACAGGGTACCAAGAGACCCAGTACTTC.